This entry lists 17 T cell receptor beta chains sequenced from one sample in a study of blood T cell repertoires in COVID-19. TCRdb's copy holds only in-frame clones and misses some; the assay was immunoSEQ multiplex PCR. The sample yields 55,000 to 70,000 clones, more than 85% seen once. Sequenced input: peripheral blood. Receptors originate from a woman in her 70s with active COVID-19.

This clone occurred once. The genes are TRBV2 and TRBJ1-2, with a possible D match to TRBD1 (5 bases). The germline V gene has CDR1 SNHLY and CDR2 FYNNEI. V was shortened by 3 bases and J by 4 bases, with 9 bases between the two germline ends. CDR3 length equals 13 residues. CDR3 residues: CASSDAGRYGYTF. CDR3 DNA: TGTGCCAGCAGTGACGCGGGGCGCTATGGCTACACCTTC.

The gene calls are TRBV7-3 and TRBJ2-3, with a tentative D call TRBD1 (6 bases). Germline lookup yields CDR1 SGHTA and CDR2 FQGTGA. Trimming removed 3 bases at V and 0 bases at J, with 13 bases between. The length of the CDR3 is 16 residues. The CDR3 nucleotides are TGTGCCAGCAGCTTGATGGGGGCACCAAGCACAGATACGCAGTATTTT. Protein sequence: CASSLMGAPSTDTQYF.

This rearrangement joins TRBV21-1 to TRBJ2-7; whether TRBD2, the table's D call, matches the DNA was not checked. TRBV21-1 is a listed pseudogene. The CDR3 covers 15 residues. The CDR3 DNA reads TGTGCCAGCAGCCGAGGGACTAGCGGGCCCTACGAGCAGTACTTC. This gives the protein CASSRGTSGPYEQYF.

The V call is TRBV18, the J call TRBJ1-1, with a tentative D call TRBD1 (5 bases). Germline V gene sequence: CDR1 KGHSH, CDR2 LQKENI. Trimming stripped 3 bases from V and 0 bases from J, with 5 bases between. The CDR3 loop spans 13 amino acids. CDR3 residues: CASSPTVNTEAFF. CDR3 sequence (DNA): TGTGCCAGCTCACCGACAGTGAACACTGAAGCTTTCTTT.

The chain employs TRBV5-4 and TRBJ2-1, with D hard to call. CDR1 and CDR2 (germline): SGHNT, YYREEE (reference sequence). Trimming left V 3 bases short and J 3 bases short, with 4 bases between. The CDR3 runs to 12 residues. The CDR3 protein is CASSSLYNEQFF. CDR3 nucleotides: TGTGCCAGCAGCTCCCTCTACAATGAGCAGTTCTTC.

The chain links TRBV5-1 to TRBJ2-1; TRBD2 matches 13 bases. V lost 6 bases and J lost 7; bases outside the gene matches: 10. There are 16 residues in the CDR3. The germline CDR1 and CDR2 sequences are SGHRS and YFSETQ. The CDR3 DNA sequence: TGCGCCAGCATTAGGACTAGCGGGAGTTCGGGGAATGAGCAGTTCTTC. Amino acid sequence: CASIRTSGSSGNEQFF.

The V gene is TRBV10-3, the J gene TRBJ2-7, with D unresolved. This CDR3 has 13 amino acids. Between the trimmed V and J ends, which lost 6 bases and 4 bases, there was a span of 13 bases. Germline V gene sequence: CDR1 ENHRY, CDR2 SYGVKD. DNA for the CDR3: TGTGCCATCAGACTTCGATCAAGTTACGAGCAGTACTTC. Translated, it gives CAIRLRSSYEQYF.

The chain uses TRBV7-9 and TRBJ2-5; TRBD1 agrees at 8 bases. The junction had 5 bases not matched to a gene; V was cut back by 4 bases and J by 4 bases. The germline gives CDR1 SEHNR, CDR2 FQNEAQ (reference sequence). This CDR3 contains 14 residues. CDR3: CASSSRGLGETQYF. The CDR3 DNA follows: TGTGCCAGCAGCTCCAGGGGGCTCGGAGAGACCCAGTACTTC.

The V call is TRBV28, the J call TRBJ2-7, with 7 positions matching TRBD2. The CDR3 loop spans 13 amino acids. J was trimmed by 7 bases and V by 3 bases; bases with no gene match: 6. Germline lookup yields CDR1 MDHEN and CDR2 SYDVKM. The CDR3 coding sequence is TGTGCCAGCAGTTTGGGGGGGGATATAGAGCAGTACTTC. It encodes CASSLGGDIEQYF.

The chain carries TRBV7-8 and TRBJ2-1; a possible D gene is TRBD1 (5 bases). V lost 2 bases, J lost 5 bases, and 10 bases lay in between. Germline V gene lookup returns CDR1 SGHVS and CDR2 FQNEAQ. The CDR3 has 14 residues. CDR3 coding DNA: TGTGCCAGCAGCTTACCGACAGTTCACAATGAGCAGTTCTTC. Protein product: CASSLPTVHNEQFF.

In this sample, this clone turned up once. The chain recombines TRBV11-2 with TRBJ1-2; D gene uncertain. The CDR3 has 13 amino acids. Germline CDR1 and CDR2: SGHAT and FQNNGV. V lost 1 base and J lost 4, with 7 bases in between. The CDR3 sequence is CASSLAPSYGYTF. For the CDR3, the DNA is TGTGCCAGCAGCTTAGCCCCATCCTATGGCTACACCTTC.

This chain uses TRBV28 with TRBJ2-7; 7 bases align to TRBD1. This CDR3 is built from 16 residues. Trimming cost V 6 bases and J 2 bases; bases outside gene matches: 13. Per germline, CDR1 MDHEN and CDR2 SYDVKM. The CDR3 DNA reads TGTGCCAGCAGGACCGACAGGGATCAACGGGCCTACGAGCAGTACTTC. Its protein is CASRTDRDQRAYEQYF.

The V call is TRBV5-4, the J call TRBJ1-6; D perhaps matches TRBD1 (6 bases). Trimming took 4 bases from V and 8 from J, leaving 13 bases between them. This CDR3 has 14 amino acids. The germline V gene encodes CDR1 SGHNT and CDR2 YYREEE (reference sequence). The CDR3 spells CASSNRDTDSPLHF. In DNA, the CDR3 is TGTGCCAGCAGCAACCGGGACACCGATTCACCCCTCCACTTT.

The genes are TRBV7-9 and TRBJ2-3; TRBD2 agrees at 9 bases. This CDR3 is 17 amino acids long. J was trimmed by 5 bases and V by 1 base; bases with no gene match: 10. The germline gives CDR1 SEHNR, CDR2 FQNEAQ (reference sequence). Here the CDR3 DNA reads TGTGCCAGCAGCTTAGGTAGCGGGAGTTCAGGGGGAGATACGCAGTATTTT. Protein sequence: CASSLGSGSSGGDTQYF.

This clone was picked up a small number of times. The chain recombines TRBV7-8 with TRBJ2-7, with D perhaps matching TRBD1 (6 bases). V was clipped by 3 bases and J by 0 bases, with 9 bases between them. The CDR3 covers 14 residues. The germline V gene has CDR1 SGHVS and CDR2 FQNEAQ. The CDR3 loop is CASSLGDNSYEQYF. In DNA form, the CDR3 reads TGTGCCAGCAGCTTGGGGGACAACTCCTACGAGCAGTACTTC.

The chain combines TRBV28 with TRBJ2-3; 9 bases line up with TRBD2. This CDR3 has 15 residues. The germline V gene has CDR1 MDHEN and CDR2 SYDVKM. V lost 3 bases, J lost 4 bases, and 5 bases stayed unmatched. The CDR3 DNA sequence: TGTGCCAGCAGTTTCTCGACTAGCGGCCCAGATACGCAGTATTTT. Amino acid sequence: CASSFSTSGPDTQYF.

This chain joins TRBV28 and TRBJ1-1; TRBD1 matches at 11 bases. Germline CDR1 and CDR2: MDHEN and SYDVKM. With V trimmed by 6 bases and J by 4 bases, 13 bases remained unmatched. The CDR3 contains 17 residues. The CDR3 sequence is CASRQDRGRGVGTEAFF. In nucleotides, the CDR3 is TGTGCCAGCAGGCAGGACAGGGGGCGGGGTGTTGGCACTGAAGCTTTCTTT. The whole variable domain, remainder taken from reference TRBV28 and TRBJ1-1, is DVKVTQSSRYLVKRTGEKVFLECVQDMDHENMFWYRQDPGLGLRLIYFSYDVKMKEKGDIPEGYSVSREKKERFSLILESASTNQTSMYLCASRQDRGRGVGTEAFFGQGTRLTVV.